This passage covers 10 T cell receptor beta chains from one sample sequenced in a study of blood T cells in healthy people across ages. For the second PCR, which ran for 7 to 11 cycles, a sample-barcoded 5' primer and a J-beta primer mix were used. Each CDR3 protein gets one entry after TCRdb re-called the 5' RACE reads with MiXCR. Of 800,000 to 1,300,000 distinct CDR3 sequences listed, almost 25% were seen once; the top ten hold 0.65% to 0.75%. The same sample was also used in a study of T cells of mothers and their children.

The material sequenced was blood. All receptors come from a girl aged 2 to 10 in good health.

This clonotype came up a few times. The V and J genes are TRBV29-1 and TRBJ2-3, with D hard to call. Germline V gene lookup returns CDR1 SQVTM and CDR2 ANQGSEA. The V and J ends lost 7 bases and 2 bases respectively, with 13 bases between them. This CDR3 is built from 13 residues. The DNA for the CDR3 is TGCAGCGGCGAGGCCAAATTCACAGATACGCAGTATTTT. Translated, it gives CSGEAKFTDTQYF.

The CDR3 region has the DNA TGTGCCAGCAACCCCGGGACAGGGGGCCCCCTTTATGGCTACACCTTC. Translating it yields CASNPGTGGPLYGYTF. V and J are TRBV7-9 and TRBJ1-2; 12 bases map to TRBD1. The CDR3 loop spans 16 amino acids. CDR1 and CDR2 (germline): SEHNR, FQNEAQ (reference sequence). V trimming: 7 bases; J trimming: 5 bases; junction bases outside the gene matches: 11.

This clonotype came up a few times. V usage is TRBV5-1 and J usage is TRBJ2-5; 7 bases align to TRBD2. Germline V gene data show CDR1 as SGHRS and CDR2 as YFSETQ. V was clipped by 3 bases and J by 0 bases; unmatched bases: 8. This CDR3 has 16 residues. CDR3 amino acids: CASSSGGFGNQETQYF. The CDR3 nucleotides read TGCGCCAGCAGCTCCGGGGGGTTCGGGAACCAAGAGACCCAGTACTTC.

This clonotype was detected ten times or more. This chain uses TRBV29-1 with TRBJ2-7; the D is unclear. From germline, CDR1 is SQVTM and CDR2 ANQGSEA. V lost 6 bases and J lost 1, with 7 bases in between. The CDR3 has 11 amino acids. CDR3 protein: CSVLSSYEQYF. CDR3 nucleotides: TGCAGCGTCCTCAGTTCCTACGAGCAGTACTTC.

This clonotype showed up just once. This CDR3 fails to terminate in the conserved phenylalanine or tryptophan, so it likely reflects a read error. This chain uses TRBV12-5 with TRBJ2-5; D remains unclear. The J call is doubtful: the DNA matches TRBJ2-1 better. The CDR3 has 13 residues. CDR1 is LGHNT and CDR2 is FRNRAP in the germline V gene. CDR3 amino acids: CASGDNRDNEQFL. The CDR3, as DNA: TGTGCTAGTGGTGACAACAGAGACAATGAGCAGTTCCTC.

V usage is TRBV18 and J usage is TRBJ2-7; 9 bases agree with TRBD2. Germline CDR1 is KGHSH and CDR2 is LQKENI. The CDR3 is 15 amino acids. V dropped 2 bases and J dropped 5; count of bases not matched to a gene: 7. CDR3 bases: TGTGCCAGCTCACCAGGGACTAGCAGTAACGACGAGCAGTACTTC. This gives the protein CASSPGTSSNDEQYF.

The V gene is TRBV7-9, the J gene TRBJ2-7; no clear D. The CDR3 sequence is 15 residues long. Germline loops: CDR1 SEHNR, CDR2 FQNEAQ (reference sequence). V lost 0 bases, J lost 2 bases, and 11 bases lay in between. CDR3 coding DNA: TGTGCCAGCAGCTTAGCGCCAGCTATCGCCTACGAGCAGTACTTC. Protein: CASSLAPAIAYEQYF.

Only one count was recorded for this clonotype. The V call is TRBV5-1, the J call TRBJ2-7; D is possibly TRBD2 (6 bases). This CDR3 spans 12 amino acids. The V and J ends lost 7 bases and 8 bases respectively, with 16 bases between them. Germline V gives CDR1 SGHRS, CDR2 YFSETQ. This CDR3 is CASGDTGEQQYF. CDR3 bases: TGCGCCAGCGGGGATACGGGGGAACAGCAGTACTTC.

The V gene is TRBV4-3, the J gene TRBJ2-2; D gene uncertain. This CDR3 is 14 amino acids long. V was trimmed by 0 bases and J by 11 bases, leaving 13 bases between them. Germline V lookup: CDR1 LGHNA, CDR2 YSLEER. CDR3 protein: CASSQDLDAEELFF. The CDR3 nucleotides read TGCGCCAGCAGCCAAGATCTCGACGCCGAAGAGCTGTTTTTT.

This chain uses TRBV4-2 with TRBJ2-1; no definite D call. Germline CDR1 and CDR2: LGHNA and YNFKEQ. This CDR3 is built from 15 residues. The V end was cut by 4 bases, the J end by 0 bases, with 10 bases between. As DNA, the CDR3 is TGTGCCAGCAGCCCCTTCAGTCCCTCCTACAATGAGCAGTTCTTC. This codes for CASSPFSPSYNEQFF.